Below, 3 T cell receptor beta chains from the same sample are listed, as sequenced in a study of a mutant IDH1 vaccine in newly diagnosed glioma. Libraries were prepared by immunoSEQ multiplex PCR; TCRdb keeps only in-frame clonotypes and omits some of them. Among about 51,000 clones listed, roughly 80% were seen once. The sample's time point: baseline, week 1 (first vaccination visit). Specified treatment: pre-vaccination baseline after standard-of-care therapy. Specimen: PBMCs, collected from a glioma patient treated with radiotherapy, temozolomide or both. The receptor source for this set is a woman in her thirties or forties with glioma.

The chain uses TRBV5-6 and TRBJ2-1; 7 nucleotides match TRBD1. Trimming cost V 3 bases and J 8 bases; bases outside gene matches: 11. Germline-derived CDR1 and CDR2 are SGHDT and YYEEEE. The length of the CDR3 is 15 residues. The CDR3 DNA reads TGTGCCAGCAGCTACCCACAGGGGCGGTTGGATGAGCAGTTCTTC. Its protein product is CASSYPQGRLDEQFF.

This clone appeared a few times. The chain employs TRBV6-5 and TRBJ2-2; D remains ambiguous. V lost 10 bases to trimming and J lost 5 bases, with 5 bases between them. CDR3 length: 10 residues. Germline V gives CDR1 MNHEY, CDR2 SVGAGI. CDR3 nucleotide sequence: TGTGCCACCGGAACCGGGGAGCTGTTTTTT. This translates into CATGTGELFF.

The rearrangement uses TRBV18 and TRBJ1-5; TRBD1 agrees at 8 bases. Germline trimming cut 6 bases from V and 5 bases from J; bases unmatched to any gene: 3. From germline, CDR1 is KGHSH and CDR2 LQKENI. The CDR3 is 13 amino acids. The CDR3 nucleotides are TGTGCCAGCTCGCTGGACAGGGATCAGCCCCAGCATTTT. Encoded protein: CASSLDRDQPQHF.